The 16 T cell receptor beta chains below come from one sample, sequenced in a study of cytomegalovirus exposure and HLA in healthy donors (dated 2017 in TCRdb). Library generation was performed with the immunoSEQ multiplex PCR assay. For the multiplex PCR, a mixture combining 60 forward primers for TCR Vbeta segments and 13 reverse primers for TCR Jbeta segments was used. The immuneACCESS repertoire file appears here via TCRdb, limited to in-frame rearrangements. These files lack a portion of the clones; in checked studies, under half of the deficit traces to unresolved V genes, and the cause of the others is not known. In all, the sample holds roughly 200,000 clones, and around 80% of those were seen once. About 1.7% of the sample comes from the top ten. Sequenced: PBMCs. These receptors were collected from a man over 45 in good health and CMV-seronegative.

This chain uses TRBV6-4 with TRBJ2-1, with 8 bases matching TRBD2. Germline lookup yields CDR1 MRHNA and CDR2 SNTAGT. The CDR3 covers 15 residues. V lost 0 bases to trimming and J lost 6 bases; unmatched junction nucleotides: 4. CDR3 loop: CASSDSGTSGNEQFF. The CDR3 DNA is TGTGCCAGCAGTGACTCGGGGACTAGTGGCAATGAGCAGTTCTTC.

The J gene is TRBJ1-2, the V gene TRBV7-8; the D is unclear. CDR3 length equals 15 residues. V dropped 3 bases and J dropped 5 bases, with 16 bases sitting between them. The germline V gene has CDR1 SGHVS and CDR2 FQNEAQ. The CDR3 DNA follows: TGTGCCAGCAGCTTGGGAGGACTTTCCTCTTATGGCTACACCTTC. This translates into CASSLGGLSSYGYTF.

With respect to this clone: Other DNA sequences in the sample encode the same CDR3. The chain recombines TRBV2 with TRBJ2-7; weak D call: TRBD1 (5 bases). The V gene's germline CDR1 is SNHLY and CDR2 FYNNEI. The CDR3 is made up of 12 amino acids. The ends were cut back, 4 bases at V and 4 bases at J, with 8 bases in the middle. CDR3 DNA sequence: TGTGCCAGCAGTGGGCAGGGTTACGAGCAGTACTTC. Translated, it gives CASSGQGYEQYF.

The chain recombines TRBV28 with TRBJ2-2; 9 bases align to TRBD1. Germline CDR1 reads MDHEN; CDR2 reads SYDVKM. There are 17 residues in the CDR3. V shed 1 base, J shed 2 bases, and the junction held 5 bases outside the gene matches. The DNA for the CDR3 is TGTGCCAGCAGTTTATACCGACAGGGGGTAAACACCGGGGAGCTGTTTTTT. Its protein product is CASSLYRQGVNTGELFF.

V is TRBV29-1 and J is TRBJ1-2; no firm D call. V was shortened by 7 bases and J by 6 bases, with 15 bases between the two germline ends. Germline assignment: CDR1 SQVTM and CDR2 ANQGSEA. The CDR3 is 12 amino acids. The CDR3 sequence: CSDRGSLDGYTF. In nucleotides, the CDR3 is TGCAGCGATCGGGGTTCGCTGGATGGCTACACCTTC.

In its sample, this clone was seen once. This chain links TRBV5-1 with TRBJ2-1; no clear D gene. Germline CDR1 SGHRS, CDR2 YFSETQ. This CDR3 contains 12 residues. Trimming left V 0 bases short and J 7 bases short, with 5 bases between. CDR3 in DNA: TGCGCCAGCAGCTTGGTAGAGAATGAGCAGTTCTTC. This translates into CASSLVENEQFF.

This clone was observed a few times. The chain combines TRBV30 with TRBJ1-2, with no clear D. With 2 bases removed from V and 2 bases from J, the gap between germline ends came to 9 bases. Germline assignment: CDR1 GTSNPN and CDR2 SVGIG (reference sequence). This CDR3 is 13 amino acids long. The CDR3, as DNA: TGTGCCTGGAGTAATCCCCAGAACTATGGCTACACCTTC. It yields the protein CAWSNPQNYGYTF. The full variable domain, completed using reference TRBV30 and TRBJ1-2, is SQTIHQWPATLVQPVGSPLSLECTVEGTSNPNLYWYRQAAGRGLQLLFYSVGIGQISSEVPQNLSASRPQDRQFILSSKKLLLSDSGFYLCAWSNPQNYGYTFGSGTRLTVV.

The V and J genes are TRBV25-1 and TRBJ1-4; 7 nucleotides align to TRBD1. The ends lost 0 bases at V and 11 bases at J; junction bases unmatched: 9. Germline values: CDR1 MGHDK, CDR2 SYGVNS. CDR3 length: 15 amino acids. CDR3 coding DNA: TGTGCCAGCAGTGAATACTTGACAGGGAGTAATAAACTGTTTTTT. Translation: CASSEYLTGSNKLFF.

The CDR3, as DNA: TGTGCCAGCAGCGTAGGACTAGCGGCCCGGGAGACCCAGTACTTC. It codes for CASSVGLAARETQYF. V and J are TRBV9 and TRBJ2-5, with 9 positions matching TRBD2. Germline CDR1 is SGDLS and CDR2 is YYNGEE. V lost 0 bases and J lost 5; bases outside the gene matches: 5. This CDR3 is built from 15 residues.

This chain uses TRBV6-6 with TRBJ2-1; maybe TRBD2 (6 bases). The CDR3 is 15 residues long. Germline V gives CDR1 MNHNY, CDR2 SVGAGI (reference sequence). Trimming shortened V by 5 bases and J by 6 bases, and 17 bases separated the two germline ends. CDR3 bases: TGTGCCAGCAGTATAAGGAGGGCCGGGGGCAATGAGCAGTTCTTC. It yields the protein CASSIRRAGGNEQFF.

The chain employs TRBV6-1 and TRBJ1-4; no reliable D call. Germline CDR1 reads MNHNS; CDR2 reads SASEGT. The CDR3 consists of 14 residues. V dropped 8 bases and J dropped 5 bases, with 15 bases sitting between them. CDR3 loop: CASDFAGRNEKLFF. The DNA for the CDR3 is TGTGCCAGCGATTTTGCAGGCAGAAATGAAAAACTGTTTTTT.

This chain's CDR3 is CATSRDRHRETEAFF. The CDR3 DNA sequence: TGTGCCACCAGCAGAGATCGGCACAGGGAAACGGAAGCTTTCTTT. The chain uses TRBV15 and TRBJ1-1; D perhaps matches TRBD1 (6 bases). The CDR3 is 15 amino acids. Germline V lookup: CDR1 LNHNV, CDR2 YYDKDF (reference sequence). V was cut by 0 bases and J by 8 bases, with 16 bases left in between.

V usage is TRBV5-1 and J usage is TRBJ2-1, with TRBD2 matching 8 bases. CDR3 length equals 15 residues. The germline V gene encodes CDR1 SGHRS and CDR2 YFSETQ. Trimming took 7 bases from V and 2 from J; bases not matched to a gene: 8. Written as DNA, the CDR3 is TGCGCCAGCCGTTCCGGGAGGGGCACCTACAATGAGCAGTTCTTC. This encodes CASRSGRGTYNEQFF.

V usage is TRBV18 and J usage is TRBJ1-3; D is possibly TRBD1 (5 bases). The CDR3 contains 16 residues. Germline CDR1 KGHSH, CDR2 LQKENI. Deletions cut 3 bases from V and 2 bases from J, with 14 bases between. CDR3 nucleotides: TGTGCCAGCTCACCCTCGGAGGGGTTAGCTGGAAACACCATATATTTT. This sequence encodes CASSPSEGLAGNTIYF.

As DNA, the CDR3 is TGTGCCAGCTCACCACTGGGGACTAGCGGGAGAGGAGGAGATACGCAGTATTTT. This codes for CASSPLGTSGRGGDTQYF. The chain uses TRBV18 and TRBJ2-3, with 14 bases fitting TRBD2. CDR3 length: 18 residues. Germline V CDR1 and CDR2: KGHSH, LQKENI. V shed 1 base and J 5 bases; nucleotides not matched to a gene: 8. Drawing the rest from reference TRBV18 and TRBJ2-3, the complete variable domain is NAGVMQNPRHLVRRRGQEARLRCSPMKGHSHVYWYRQLPEEGLKFMVYLQKENIIDESGMPKERFSAEFPKEGPSILRIQQVVRGDSAAYFCASSPLGTSGRGGDTQYFGPGTRLTVL.

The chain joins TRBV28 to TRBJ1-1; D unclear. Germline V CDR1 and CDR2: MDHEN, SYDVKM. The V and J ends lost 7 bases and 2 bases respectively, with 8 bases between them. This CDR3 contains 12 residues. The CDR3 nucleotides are TGTGCCAGCACATCAGGTAACACTGAAGCTTTCTTT. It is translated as CASTSGNTEAFF.